The 25 T cell receptor beta chains below were found in one sample sequenced in a study of shared clonotypes between healthy human individuals (dated by TCRdb to about 2020). The method behind the library was the immunoSEQ multiplex PCR assay. In its TCRdb copy, this immuneACCESS table keeps in-frame sequences only and misses some clones. Where compared with another copy, unresolved V genes explain less than half of these, and the others have no known cause. This sample comprises about 1.5 million clones, over 95% of them detected only once. Together, the top ten hold approximately 1.2% of the sample. Sequenced: naive CD4+ T cells sorted from blood. This specimen's cell subset or site label, interpreted: CD45RA+ positively selected. These receptors all stem from a man in his thirties or forties in good health.

The CDR3 sequence is CASSRSGFATNEKLFF. The CDR3 DNA follows: TGCGCCAGCAGCCGCAGTGGTTTCGCAACTAATGAAAAACTGTTTTTT. This chain links TRBV5-1 with TRBJ1-4; unclear D gene. V was clipped by 4 bases and J by 0 bases, with 13 bases between them. This CDR3 has 16 residues. CDR1 and CDR2 (germline): SGHRS, YFSETQ.

This chain uses TRBV25-1 with TRBJ1-4; TRBD1 agrees at 7 bases. This CDR3 is 15 amino acids long. Unmatched junction bases numbered 7, after V lost 3 bases and J lost 6 bases. Germline-derived CDR1 and CDR2 are MGHDK and SYGVNS. The CDR3 DNA reads TGTGCCAGCAGTGACTCCAGGGGGGAGGATGAAAAACTGTTTTTT. The encoded protein is CASSDSRGEDEKLFF.

J is TRBJ2-2 and V is TRBV5-5; D uncertain. V was trimmed by 2 bases and J by 4 bases, leaving 9 bases between them. Germline CDR1 SGHKS, CDR2 YYEKEE (reference sequence). CDR3 length: 14 amino acids. CDR3 protein: CASSLRVGTGELFF. CDR3 DNA: TGTGCCAGCAGCTTAAGGGTTGGCACCGGGGAGCTGTTTTTT.

Comments on this clone: The same CDR3 also results from other DNA sequences found in this sample. V gene TRBV5-4 combines with J gene TRBJ2-6, with unresolved D. V was cut by 0 bases and J by 2 bases, with 6 bases left in between. This CDR3 has 15 residues. Germline V lookup: CDR1 SGHNT, CDR2 YYREEE (reference sequence). This chain's CDR3 is CASSLGGAGANVLTF. The CDR3 coding sequence is TGTGCCAGCAGCTTGGGCGGAGCTGGGGCCAACGTCCTGACTTTC.

The chain employs TRBV14 and TRBJ2-1; 12 bases line up with TRBD2. CDR1 is SGHDN and CDR2 is FVKESK in the germline V gene. J lost 7 bases, V lost 0 bases, and 7 bases had no gene match. CDR3 size: 17 residues. CDR3 DNA sequence: TGTGCCAGCAGCCAAGATACAGGACTAGCGGGAAGTAATGAGCAGTTCTTC. Protein product: CASSQDTGLAGSNEQFF.

The genes are TRBV11-2 and TRBJ2-3; maybe TRBD2 (6 bases). The CDR3 is 15 amino acids. Germline CDR1 is SGHAT and CDR2 is FQNNGV. V dropped 9 bases and J dropped 0 bases, with 16 bases sitting between them. The CDR3 DNA reads as TGTGCCAGTCCGCCGACTAGAACTAGCACAGATACGCAGTATTTT. Its protein product is CASPPTRTSTDTQYF.

The chain joins TRBV9 to TRBJ2-7, with 7 bases lining up with TRBD2. The germline V gene encodes CDR1 SGDLS and CDR2 YYNGEE. Trimming cost V 0 bases and J 7 bases; bases outside gene matches: 10. This CDR3 has 15 amino acids. The CDR3: CASSVDGRAFGEQYF. DNA of the CDR3: TGTGCCAGCAGCGTAGATGGGAGGGCCTTTGGGGAGCAGTACTTC.

The rearrangement links TRBV21-1 to TRBJ2-7; the DNA was not compared with TRBD2, the D call given in the table. TRBV21-1 is classified as a pseudogene. The CDR3 runs to 19 residues. CDR3 DNA sequence: TGTGCCAGCAGCAAAGCGCTGGAACTAGCGGGAGGGCCCCCCTACGAGCAGTACTTC. Its protein is CASSKALELAGGPPYEQYF.

The J gene is TRBJ1-6, the V gene TRBV4-3, with 9 bases matching TRBD1. Germline lookup yields CDR1 LGHNA and CDR2 YSLEER. V lost 3 bases and J lost 9; bases outside the gene matches: 9. This CDR3 region has 16 residues. CDR3 sequence (DNA): TGCGCCAGCAGCCAGGTGACAGGGGGTCCAACTTCACCCCTCCACTTT. Amino acid sequence: CASSQVTGGPTSPLHF.

With regard to this clone: Other DNA sequences in this sample translate to the same CDR3. The V and J genes are TRBV7-9 and TRBJ2-3; D is undetermined. Germline CDR1 is SEHNR and CDR2 is FQNEAQ (reference sequence). The CDR3 has 13 amino acids. Trimming took 0 bases from V and 3 from J, leaving 4 bases between them. As DNA, the CDR3 is TGTGCCAGCAGCTTAGCCAGGACAGATACGCAGTATTTT. It codes for CASSLARTDTQYF.

The genes are TRBV18 and TRBJ2-3; D is unclear. The CDR3 loop spans 13 amino acids. Germline V gene data show CDR1 as KGHSH and CDR2 as LQKENI. The germline V and J ends were trimmed by 3 bases and 2 bases, with 6 bases remaining between them. The CDR3, as DNA: TGTGCCAGCTCACCGGATTACACAGATACGCAGTATTTT. Translating gives CASSPDYTDTQYF.

The rearrangement links TRBV13 to TRBJ1-5, with 7 bases lining up with TRBD1. Germline CDR1 reads PRHDT; CDR2 reads FYEKMQ (reference sequence). The CDR3 runs 15 residues. J gave up 8 bases and V 3 bases, and 10 bases lay outside the gene matches. The CDR3 protein is CASSLGRQGWKPQHF. As DNA, the CDR3 is TGTGCCAGCAGCTTGGGCCGACAGGGATGGAAGCCCCAGCATTTT.

The chain links TRBV28 to TRBJ1-5, with D perhaps matching TRBD1 (5 bases). The V end was cut by 6 bases, the J end by 0 bases, with 15 bases between. The CDR3 has 16 amino acids. Germline loops: CDR1 MDHEN, CDR2 SYDVKM. The CDR3 coding sequence is TGTGCCAGCAGAATCACCCGGGGGAATAGCAATCAGCCCCAGCATTTT. Translation gives CASRITRGNSNQPQHF.

The chain joins TRBV4-3 to TRBJ2-2; D is undetermined. CDR3 size: 15 residues. Per germline, CDR1 LGHNA and CDR2 YSLEER. V gave up 2 bases and J gave up 4 bases, with 11 bases separating them. The CDR3 loop is CASSQSGGRTGELFF. The CDR3 DNA sequence: TGCGCCAGCAGCCAATCCGGTGGGCGCACCGGGGAGCTGTTTTTT.

The rearrangement uses TRBV5-1 and TRBJ1-1, with 7 bases identical to TRBD1. Germline V gene sequence: CDR1 SGHRS, CDR2 YFSETQ. Trimming cost V 5 bases and J 5 bases; bases outside gene matches: 9. The CDR3 contains 14 residues. CDR3 protein: CASRSTGMETEAFF. DNA for the CDR3: TGCGCCAGCAGATCGACAGGGATGGAAACTGAAGCTTTCTTT.

The rearrangement uses TRBV7-9 and TRBJ2-7, with 8 positions matching TRBD2. This CDR3 spans 15 amino acids. Germline V gene sequence: CDR1 SEHNR, CDR2 FQNEAQ (reference sequence). V dropped 3 bases and J dropped 2; count of bases not matched to a gene: 6. The CDR3 is CASSFSGTTPYEQYF. Here the CDR3 DNA reads TGTGCCAGCAGCTTTAGCGGGACGACCCCCTACGAGCAGTACTTC.

The chain links TRBV5-1 to TRBJ2-5, with D possibly called TRBD1 or TRBD2 (6 bases each). Germline assignment: CDR1 SGHRS and CDR2 YFSETQ. CDR3 length: 15 amino acids. Trimming left V 4 bases short and J 7 bases short, with 20 bases between. The CDR3 here is CASSHYGGQVLTQYF. In DNA, the CDR3 is TGCGCCAGCAGCCACTACGGGGGACAAGTGTTGACCCAGTACTTC.

The genes are TRBV20-1 and TRBJ2-3; D is unclear. V was clipped by 7 bases and J by 4 bases, with 6 bases between them. In germline, CDR1 is DFQATT, CDR2 SNEGSKA (reference sequence). CDR3 length equals 10 residues. CDR3 residues: CSGGSDTQYF. The CDR3 DNA follows: TGCAGTGGGGGATCAGATACGCAGTATTTT.

The chain links TRBV19 to TRBJ1-1; a weak D match, TRBD1 (5 bases). V was shortened by 5 bases and J by 0 bases, with 13 bases between the two germline ends. This CDR3 region has 15 residues. Germline CDR1 and CDR2: LNHDA and SQIVND (reference sequence). This chain's CDR3 is CASSPLRGMNTEAFF. In nucleotides, the CDR3 is TGTGCCAGTAGTCCACTAAGGGGCATGAACACTGAAGCTTTCTTT.

The chain couples TRBV5-4 to TRBJ2-7, with 13 bases that match TRBD2. The CDR3 loop spans 15 amino acids. Germline V gene lookup returns CDR1 SGHNT and CDR2 YYREEE (reference sequence). The junction had 3 bases not matched to a gene; V was cut back by 4 bases and J by 2 bases. CDR3 protein: CASSHGTSGTYEQYF. CDR3 nucleotide sequence: TGTGCCAGCAGCCACGGGACTAGCGGGACCTACGAGCAGTACTTC.

V usage is TRBV6-5 and J usage is TRBJ1-4; 7 nucleotides line up with TRBD1. V lost 5 bases to trimming and J lost 0 bases; unmatched junction nucleotides: 3. Germline V CDR1 and CDR2: MNHEY, SVGAGI. The CDR3 consists of 15 residues. The CDR3 is CASSPQGATNEKLFF. CDR3 DNA sequence: TGTGCCAGCAGTCCTCAGGGGGCAACTAATGAAAAACTGTTTTTT.

The chain recombines TRBV5-4 with TRBJ2-3; D is tentatively TRBD1 or TRBD2 (5 bases each). Germline V gene data show CDR1 as SGHNT and CDR2 as YYREEE (reference sequence). The CDR3 sequence is 15 residues long. The germline V and J ends were trimmed by 1 base and 3 bases, with 12 bases remaining between them. The CDR3 DNA is TGTGCCAGCAGCTTGATGGGTGGGGGTACAGATACGCAGTATTTT. Amino acid sequence: CASSLMGGGTDTQYF.

The chain recombines TRBV7-9 with TRBJ1-1; no reliable D call. Germline loops: CDR1 SEHNR, CDR2 FQNEAQ (reference sequence). This CDR3 spans 13 amino acids. V shed 2 bases and J shed 0 bases, with 4 bases lying between them. The CDR3 nucleotides read TGTGCCAGCAGCTTATCAGTGAACACTGAAGCTTTCTTT. Protein sequence: CASSLSVNTEAFF.

About this clone: Other DNA sequences within the sample encode an identical CDR3. CDR3 coding DNA: TGTGCCATCAGTGAGTCAGGCACCGGGGAGCTGTTTTTT. Translated, it gives CAISESGTGELFF. The genes are TRBV10-3 and TRBJ2-2; D is unclear. The germline gives CDR1 ENHRY, CDR2 SYGVKD. The CDR3 extends over 13 amino acids. V lost 0 bases and J lost 4, with 3 bases in between.

The V and J genes are TRBV9 and TRBJ1-1; a possible D gene is TRBD1 (5 bases). CDR1 and CDR2 from the germline V gene are SGDLS and YYNGEE. The V end lost 4 bases, the J end lost 4 bases, and 11 bases lay between the germline ends. The CDR3 spans 13 residues. CDR3 bases: TGTGCCAGCAGCTTAACAGGACGCACTGAAGCTTTCTTT. Amino acids: CASSLTGRTEAFF.